The source of this T cell receptor beta chain is a study of T-cell memory formation after mild COVID-19 (dated by TCRdb to about 2021). For the study in its entirety: TCR sequence clusters from the two donors were found to be largely donor specific. Longitudinal TCRalpha and TCRbeta repertoire sequencing tracked T-cell clones expanding and contracting after mild COVID-19 in two donors. Two young, previously healthy adult volunteers made up the cohort, one male and one female.

Overall results and qualifications from the work: From day 15 to 85, contracting clones showed balanced CD4/CD8 phenotypes, whereas a second wave of clones that expanded from day 15 to 37 leaned towards CD4+. Only two mild cases were covered by the study, and larger cohorts that include severe cases with pre-infection samples were considered necessary. Whether the second-wave clones peaking on day 37 were SARS-CoV-2 specific was not confirmed. Some responding clones were found in pre-infection memory, which suggests that pre-existing cross-reactive memory T cells took part in the SARS-CoV-2 response. Contracting CD4+ clones appeared mostly in the CM and EM memory subsets, whereas CD8+ clones were enriched in EMRA.

Ficoll-Paque density gradient centrifugation was used to isolate PBMCs. As encoded in the germline V gene, CDR1 is MGHDK while CDR2 is SYGVNS. V lost 8 bases and J lost 6 bases, and the count of bases not matched to a germline gene is 7. The CDR3 contains 13 residues, cysteine and phenylalanine counted. Of the read, only the CDR3 DNA is kept; its 39 bases are in frame from base 1. The instrument was an Illumina NovaSeq 6000. cDNA libraries for TCRalpha and TCRbeta were prepared by 5'RACE using constant-segment primers, with sample barcodes and unique molecular identifiers added. Trizol reagent was used to extract RNA from every sample. Libraries were amplified in two PCR steps, with a second sample barcode and Illumina TruSeq adapters added in the second step. The libraries were sequenced on an Illumina NovaSeq using 2 x 150 bp paired-end reads. For the original study's pipeline: Demultiplexing of reads and collapsing into UMI-guided consensus sequences were performed with migec v1.2.7. Using mixcr v2.1.11, the UMI consensuses were aligned to TRA and TRB V and J templates and assembled into clonotypes. Expanded or contracted clonotypes were those called significant by both edgeR and NoisET, with noise models trained on biological replicates. For edgeR calls, the cutoffs were a false discovery rate-adjusted p below 0.01 and a log2 fold-change threshold of 1. As an exploratory analysis of dynamics, PCA with hierarchical clustering was applied to max-normalized trajectories of the 1000 most abundant clonotypes. Separately sequenced CD4+ and CD8+ repertoires were used to assign a CD4 or CD8 phenotype to each responding clone. TCRdb trimmed the raw reads at Q25, called clones with MiXCR and kept productive beta chains. Each entry is one CDR3 protein sequence, shown with its most common DNA and genes. Clone size and V and J calls follow TCRdb, not the original study. This sample holds approximately 490,000 distinct CDR3 sequences; roughly 20% were observed only once. The ten largest account for around 13% of the sample.

This clonotype has only a few counts. There is no known antigen for this receptor. Base qualities are not provided; no much larger clone lies one nucleotide away. The sequence is built from TRBV25-1 and TRBJ2-7; 10 bases in the middle match TRBD1. This receptor was taken from an adult woman who had mild COVID-19 (a few samples of this study predate the infection). The sample titles of this study are shuffled in the database, so cell type and time point are left out; the donor was told from shared clones. Sequencing input: PBMCs or a T cell subset sorted from them (not recorded which). The CDR3 sequence is CASGSGTGAEQYF. The DNA reads as follows: TGTGCCAGCGGGTCCGGGACAGGGGCCGAGCAGTACTTC.